These T cell receptor beta chains were read from a single sample in a study of blood T cell repertoires in COVID-19. Clones were read by immunoSEQ multiplex PCR, and TCRdb kept only the in-frame ones, dropping some. The table shows 100,000 to 120,000 clones, with over 60% occurring only once. The sample taken for sequencing was peripheral blood. The receptor source for this set is an elderly woman with acute or convalescent COVID-19. Both conserved end residues are trimmed from each CDR3.

TRBV4-1	TRBJ1-6	ASSQADSPLH
TRBV7-2	TRBJ1-3	AAGRSSGNTIY
TRBV15	TRBJ1-1	ATRWSVNTEAF
TRBV28	TRBJ2-1	ASRSTEPPEQF
TRBV18	TRBJ2-1	ASSPMGQSSYNEQF
TRBV20-1	TRBJ1-4	SASRGEKLF
TRBV4-2	TRBJ2-1	ASSSRLAAVENEQF
TRBV10-3	TRBJ2-1	AISDATGRVYNEQF
TRBV15	TRBJ2-1	ATSRGSSGRALRNEQF
TRBV11-3	TRBJ2-3	ASSFSGLAGVDTQY